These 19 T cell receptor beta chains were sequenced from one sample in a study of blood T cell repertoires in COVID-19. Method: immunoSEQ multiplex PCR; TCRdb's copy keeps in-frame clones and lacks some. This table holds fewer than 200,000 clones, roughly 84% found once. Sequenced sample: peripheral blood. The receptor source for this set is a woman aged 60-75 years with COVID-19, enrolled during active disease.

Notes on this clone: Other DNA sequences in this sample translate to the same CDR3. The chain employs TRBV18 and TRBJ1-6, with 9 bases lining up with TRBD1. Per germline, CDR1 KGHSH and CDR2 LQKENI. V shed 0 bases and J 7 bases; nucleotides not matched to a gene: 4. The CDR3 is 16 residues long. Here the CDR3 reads CASSPPGQGRNSPLHF. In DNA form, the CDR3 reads TGTGCCAGCTCACCACCGGGACAGGGAAGGAATTCACCCCTCCACTTT. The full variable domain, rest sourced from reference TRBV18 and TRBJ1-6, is NAGVMQNPRHLVRRRGQEARLRCSPMKGHSHVYWYRQLPEEGLKFMVYLQKENIIDESGMPKERFSAEFPKEGPSILRIQQVVRGDSAAYFCASSPPGQGRNSPLHFGNGTRLTVT.

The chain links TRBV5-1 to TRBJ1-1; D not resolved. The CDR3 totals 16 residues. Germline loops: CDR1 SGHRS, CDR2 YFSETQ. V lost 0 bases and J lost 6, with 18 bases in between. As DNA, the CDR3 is TGCGCCAGCAGCTTGGAGGCGGACTCCGGAATCGCTGAAGCTTTCTTT. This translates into CASSLEADSGIAEAFF.

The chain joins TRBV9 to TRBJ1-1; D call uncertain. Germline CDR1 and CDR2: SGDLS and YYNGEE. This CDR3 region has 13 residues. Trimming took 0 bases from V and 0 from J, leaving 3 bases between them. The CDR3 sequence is CASSVGMNTEAFF. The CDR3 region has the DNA TGTGCCAGCAGCGTAGGTATGAACACTGAAGCTTTCTTT.

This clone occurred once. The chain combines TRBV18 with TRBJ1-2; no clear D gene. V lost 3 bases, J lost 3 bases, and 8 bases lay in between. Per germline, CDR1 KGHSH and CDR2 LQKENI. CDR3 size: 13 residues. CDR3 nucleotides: TGTGCCAGCTCACCCCAGCAGGACTATGGCTACACCTTC. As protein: CASSPQQDYGYTF.

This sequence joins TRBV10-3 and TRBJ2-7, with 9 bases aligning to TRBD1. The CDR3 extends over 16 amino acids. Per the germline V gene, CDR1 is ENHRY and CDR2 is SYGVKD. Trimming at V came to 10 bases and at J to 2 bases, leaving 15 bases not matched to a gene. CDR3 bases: TGTGCCACATGGTTGGGGCCGGACAGGGGAACCTACGAGCAGTACTTC. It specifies CATWLGPDRGTYEQYF.

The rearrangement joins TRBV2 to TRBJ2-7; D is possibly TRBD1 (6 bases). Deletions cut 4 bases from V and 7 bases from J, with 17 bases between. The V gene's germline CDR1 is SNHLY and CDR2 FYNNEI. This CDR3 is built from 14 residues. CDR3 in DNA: TGTGCCAGCAGTGGGTGGCAGGGGAATGGGGAGCAGTACTTC. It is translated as CASSGWQGNGEQYF.

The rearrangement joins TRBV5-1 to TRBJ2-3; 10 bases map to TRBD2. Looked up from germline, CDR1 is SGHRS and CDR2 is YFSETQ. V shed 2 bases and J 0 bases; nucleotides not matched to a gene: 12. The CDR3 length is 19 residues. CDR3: CASSFGLAGAFASTDTQYF. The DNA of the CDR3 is TGCGCCAGCAGCTTTGGCCTAGCGGGGGCCTTCGCTAGCACAGATACGCAGTATTTT.

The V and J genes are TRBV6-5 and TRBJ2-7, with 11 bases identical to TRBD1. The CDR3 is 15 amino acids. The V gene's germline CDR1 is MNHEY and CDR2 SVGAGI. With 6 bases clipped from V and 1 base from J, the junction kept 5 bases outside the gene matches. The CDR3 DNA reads TGTGCCAGCAGCTCCGGGACAGGGGGATCCTACGAGCAGTACGTC. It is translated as CASSSGTGGSYEQYV.

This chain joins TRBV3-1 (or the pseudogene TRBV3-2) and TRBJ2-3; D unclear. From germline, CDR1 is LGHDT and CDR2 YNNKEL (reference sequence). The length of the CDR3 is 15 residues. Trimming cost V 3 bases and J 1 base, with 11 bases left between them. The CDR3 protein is CASSQPGGGTDTQYF. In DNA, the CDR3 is TGTGCCAGCAGCCAGCCGGGTGGAGGCACAGATACGCAGTATTTT.

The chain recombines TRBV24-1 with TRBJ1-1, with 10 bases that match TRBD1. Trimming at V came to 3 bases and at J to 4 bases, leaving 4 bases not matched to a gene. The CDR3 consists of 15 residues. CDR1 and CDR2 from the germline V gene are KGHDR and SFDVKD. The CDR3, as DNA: TGTGCCACCAGTGATCCCGGACAGGGGGGCACTGAAGCTTTCTTT. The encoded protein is CATSDPGQGGTEAFF.

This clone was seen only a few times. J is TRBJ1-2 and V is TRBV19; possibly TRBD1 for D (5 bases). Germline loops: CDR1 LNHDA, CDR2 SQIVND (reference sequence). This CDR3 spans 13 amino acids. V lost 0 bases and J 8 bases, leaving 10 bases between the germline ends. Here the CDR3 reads CASSIDRAGGYTF. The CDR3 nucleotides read TGTGCCAGTAGTATAGACAGGGCGGGAGGCTACACCTTC. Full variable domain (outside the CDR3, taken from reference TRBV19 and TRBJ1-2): DGGITQSPKYLFRKEGQNVTLSCEQNLNHDAMYWYRQDPGQGLRLIYYSQIVNDFQKGDIAEGYSVSREKKESFPLTVTSAQKNPTAFYLCASSIDRAGGYTFGSGTRLTVV.

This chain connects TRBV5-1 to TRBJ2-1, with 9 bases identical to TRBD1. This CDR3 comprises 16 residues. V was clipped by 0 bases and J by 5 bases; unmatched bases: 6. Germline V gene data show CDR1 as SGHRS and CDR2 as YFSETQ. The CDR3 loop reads CASSLVAGTGNNEQFF. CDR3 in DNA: TGCGCCAGCAGCTTGGTGGCCGGGACAGGGAACAATGAGCAGTTCTTC.

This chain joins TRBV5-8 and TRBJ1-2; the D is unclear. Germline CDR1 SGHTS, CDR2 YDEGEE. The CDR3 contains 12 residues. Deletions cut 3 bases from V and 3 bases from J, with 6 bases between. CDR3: CASSWRDYGYTF. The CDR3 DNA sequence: TGTGCCAGCAGCTGGCGGGACTATGGCTACACCTTC.

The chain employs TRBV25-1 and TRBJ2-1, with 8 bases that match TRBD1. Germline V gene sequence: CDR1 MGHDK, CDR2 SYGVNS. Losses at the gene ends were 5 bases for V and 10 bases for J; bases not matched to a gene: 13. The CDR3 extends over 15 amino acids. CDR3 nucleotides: TGTGCCAGCAGTCTGACAGGGGCTACCGTCGGAGAGCAGTTCTTC. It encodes CASSLTGATVGEQFF.

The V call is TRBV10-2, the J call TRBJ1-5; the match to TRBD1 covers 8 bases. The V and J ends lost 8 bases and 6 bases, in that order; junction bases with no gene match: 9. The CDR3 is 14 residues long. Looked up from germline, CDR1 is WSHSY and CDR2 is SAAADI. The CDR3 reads CASGQDRVVQPQHF. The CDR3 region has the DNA TGCGCCAGCGGCCAGGACAGGGTAGTTCAGCCCCAGCATTTT.

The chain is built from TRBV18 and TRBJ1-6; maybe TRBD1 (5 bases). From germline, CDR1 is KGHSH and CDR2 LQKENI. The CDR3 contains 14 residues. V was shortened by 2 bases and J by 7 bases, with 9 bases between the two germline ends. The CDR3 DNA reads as TGTGCCAGCTCACCAGTGACAGAAAATTCACCCCTCCACTTT. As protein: CASSPVTENSPLHF.

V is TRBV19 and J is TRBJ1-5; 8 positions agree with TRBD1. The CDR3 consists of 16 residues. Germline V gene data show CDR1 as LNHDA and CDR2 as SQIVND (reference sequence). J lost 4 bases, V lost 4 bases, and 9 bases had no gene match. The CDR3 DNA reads TGTGCCAGTAGTACCCTACGACAGGGGCGGAATCAGCCCCAGCATTTT. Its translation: CASSTLRQGRNQPQHF.

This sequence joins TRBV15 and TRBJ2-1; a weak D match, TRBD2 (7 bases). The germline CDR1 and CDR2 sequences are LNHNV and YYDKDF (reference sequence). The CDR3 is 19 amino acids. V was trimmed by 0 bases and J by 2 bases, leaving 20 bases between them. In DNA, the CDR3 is TGTGCCACCAGCAGAGATATAGGGCAGGGGCGGGGGACCTACAATGAGCAGTTCTTC. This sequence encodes CATSRDIGQGRGTYNEQFF.

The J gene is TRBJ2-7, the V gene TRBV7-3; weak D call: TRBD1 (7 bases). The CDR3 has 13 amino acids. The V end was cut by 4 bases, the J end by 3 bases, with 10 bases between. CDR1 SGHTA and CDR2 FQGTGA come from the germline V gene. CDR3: CASSSQGGYEQYF. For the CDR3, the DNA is TGTGCCAGCAGCTCCCAGGGGGGCTACGAGCAGTACTTC.